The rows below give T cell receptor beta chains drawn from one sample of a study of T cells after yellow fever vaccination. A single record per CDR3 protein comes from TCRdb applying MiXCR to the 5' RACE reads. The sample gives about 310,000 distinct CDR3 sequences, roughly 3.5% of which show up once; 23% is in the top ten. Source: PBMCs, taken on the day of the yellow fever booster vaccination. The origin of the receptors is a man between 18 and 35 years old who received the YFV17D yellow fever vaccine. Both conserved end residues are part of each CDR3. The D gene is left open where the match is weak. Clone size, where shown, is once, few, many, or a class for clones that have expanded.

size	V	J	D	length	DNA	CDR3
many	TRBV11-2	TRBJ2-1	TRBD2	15	TGCGCCAGCAGCTTCCTAGCGGGTGGTTACAATGAGCAGTTCTTC	CASSFLAGGYNEQFF
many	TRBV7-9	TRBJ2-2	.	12	TGTGCCAGCAGCCCTCCTACCGGGGAGCTGTTTTTT	CASSPPTGELFF
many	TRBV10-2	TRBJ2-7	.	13	TGCGCCAGCAGTGAGTTAAGGTCCTACGAGCAGTACTTC	CASSELRSYEQYF
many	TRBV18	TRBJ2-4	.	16	TGTGCCAGCTCACCACCAAACAATCTAGCCAAAAACATTCAGTACTTC	CASSPPNNLAKNIQYF
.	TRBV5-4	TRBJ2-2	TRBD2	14	TGTGCCAGCAGCTTCTACGCGGGGGACGGGGAGCTGTTTTTT	CASSFYAGDGELFF
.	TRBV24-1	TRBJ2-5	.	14	TGTGCCACCAGTGATTCCTATGCGGGAGAGACCCAGTACTTC	CATSDSYAGETQYF
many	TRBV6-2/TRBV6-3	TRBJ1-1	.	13	TGTGCCAGCAGCTCAAGCTGGGGCTCTGAAGCTTTCTTT	CASSSSWGSEAFF
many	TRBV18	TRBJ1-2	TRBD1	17	TGTGCCAGCTCACCACGGCCCGGGACAGGGGGCAGCGATGGCTACACCTTC	CASSPRPGTGGSDGYTF
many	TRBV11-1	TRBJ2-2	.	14	TGTGCCAGCAGCTTAGAGGCCATCACCGGGGAGCTGTTTTTT	CASSLEAITGELFF
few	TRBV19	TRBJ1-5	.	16	TGTGCCAGTACTAGGACCGGAGGGGGTTCCAATCAGCCCCAGCATTTT	CASTRTGGGSNQPQHF
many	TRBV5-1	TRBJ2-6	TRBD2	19	TGCGCCAGCAGCGTACTACTAGCGGGGGGGCCCGGTGGGGCCAACGTCCTGACTTTC	CASSVLLAGGPGGANVLTF
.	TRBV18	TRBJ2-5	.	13	TGTGCCAGCTCAATTCCGGGGGACGAGACCCAGTACTTC	CASSIPGDETQYF
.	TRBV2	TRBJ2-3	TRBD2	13	TGTGCCAGCAGAGCGGGGGAGGCAGATACGCAGTATTTT	CASRAGEADTQYF
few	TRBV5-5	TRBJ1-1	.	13	TGTGCCAGCAGCTACTGGAGGAACACTGAAGCTTTCTTT	CASSYWRNTEAFF
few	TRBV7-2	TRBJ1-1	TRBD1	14	TGTGCCAGCAGCTCCCACAGGGGGCAGGTTGAAGCTTTCTTT	CASSSHRGQVEAFF
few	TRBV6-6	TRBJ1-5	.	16	TGTGCCAGCTCGCGAGAGGGAGGATATAGCAATCAGCCCCAGCATTTT	CASSREGGYSNQPQHF
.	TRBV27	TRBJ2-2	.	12	TGTGCCAGCCAACAGGGTTCCGGGGAGCTGTTTTTT	CASQQGSGELFF
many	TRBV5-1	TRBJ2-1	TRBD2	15	TGCGCCAGCAGCTACCAGACTAGCGGTTACAATGAGCAGTTCTTC	CASSYQTSGYNEQFF
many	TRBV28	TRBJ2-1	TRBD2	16	TGTGCCAGCAGTGTTACTAGCGGGGGGATTTACAATGAGCAGTTCTTC	CASSVTSGGIYNEQFF
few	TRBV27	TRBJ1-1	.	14	TGTGCCAGCAGTTTATCAGGGGGGCAAACTGAAGCTTTCTTT	CASSLSGGQTEAFF
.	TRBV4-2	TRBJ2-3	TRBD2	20	TGTGCCAGCAGCCAGCCCCACCCTAGTCGCACTAGCGGCAATTGGGATACGCAGTATTTT	CASSQPHPSRTSGNWDTQYF
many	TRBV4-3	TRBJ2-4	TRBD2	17	TGCGCCAGCAGCCCCTTTCTAGCGGGGCCAGCCAAAAACATTCAGTACTTC	CASSPFLAGPAKNIQYF
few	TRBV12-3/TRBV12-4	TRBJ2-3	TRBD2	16	TGTGCCAGCAGTTCTCCGAGGGCACCCGGGGGGGATACGCAGTATTTT	CASSSPRAPGGDTQYF
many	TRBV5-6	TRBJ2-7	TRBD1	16	TGTGCCAGCAGATACAGACCCGGGACAGCATTCTACGAGCAGTACTTC	CASRYRPGTAFYEQYF
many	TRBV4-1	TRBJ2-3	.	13	TGCGCCAGCAGCCAAGATAGGGGAAGCACGCAGTATTTT	CASSQDRGSTQYF
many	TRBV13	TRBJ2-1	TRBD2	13	TGTGCCAGCAGTCAACCGGGGGGGCCGGCGCAGTTCTTC	CASSQPGGPAQFF
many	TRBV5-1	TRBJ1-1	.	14	TGCGCCAGCAGCTTGGACGGGGATCGAACTGAAGCTTTCTTT	CASSLDGDRTEAFF
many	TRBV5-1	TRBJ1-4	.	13	TGCGCCAGCAAGACAAGCCCTAATGAAAAACTGTTTTTT	CASKTSPNEKLFF